Listed here are 19 T cell receptor beta chains from one sample, sequenced in a study of early T cells in non-severe SARS-CoV-2 infection. Via MiXCR, TCRdb re-called the 5' RACE reads, giving one row per CDR3 protein. The sample records some 66,000 distinct CDR3 sequences, roughly 13% being singletons. The sequenced sample consisted of whole blood. Source of these receptors: an adult who was a healthcare worker with PCR-confirmed SARS-CoV-2 infection or an uninfected control (not recorded which).

The chain couples TRBV29-1 to TRBJ2-7, with 7 bases aligning to TRBD2. The CDR3 spans 13 residues. V lost 7 bases and J lost 4; bases outside the gene matches: 10. In germline, CDR1 is SQVTM, CDR2 ANQGSEA. As DNA, the CDR3 is TGCAGCGCAAACCGGGACTACCCATACGAGCAGTACTTC. Protein: CSANRDYPYEQYF.

This clonotype was recorded many times. This chain links TRBV7-2 with TRBJ1-1; 8 nucleotides line up with TRBD1. The length of the CDR3 is 12 residues. The trim removed 5 bases at V and 5 bases at J, leaving 1 base unmatched. The germline gives CDR1 SGHTA, CDR2 FQGNSA. The CDR3 is CASSGQGTEAFF. The CDR3 coding sequence is TGTGCCAGCAGCGGACAGGGAACTGAAGCTTTCTTT.

The chain is built from TRBV29-1 and TRBJ1-1; the match to TRBD1 covers 8 bases. V trimming: 6 bases; J trimming: 0 bases; junction bases outside the gene matches: 6. This CDR3 has 14 amino acids. Germline CDR1 SQVTM, CDR2 ANQGSEA. CDR3 region: CSVRTGTMNTEAFF. For the CDR3, the DNA is TGCAGCGTGCGGACAGGGACAATGAACACTGAAGCTTTCTTT.

This clonotype was seen a handful of times. V usage is TRBV29-1 and J usage is TRBJ2-3, with 7 bases aligning to TRBD1. Germline V gene sequence: CDR1 SQVTM, CDR2 ANQGSEA. The J segment lost 10 bases and the V segment lost 6 bases, leaving 7 bases of the junction unmatched. The CDR3 totals 11 residues. The CDR3 here is CSVGDSLSQYF. Here the CDR3 DNA reads TGCAGCGTCGGGGACAGCCTTTCGCAGTATTTT.

This clonotype was observed many times. This sequence joins TRBV20-1 and TRBJ2-7, with 7 bases lining up with TRBD1. Germline trimming cut 5 bases from V and 3 bases from J; bases unmatched to any gene: 10. Germline V gene lookup returns CDR1 DFQATT and CDR2 SNEGSKA (reference sequence). CDR3 length: 14 residues. The CDR3 region is CSAARQGVRYEQYF. DNA for the CDR3: TGCAGTGCTGCCCGACAGGGAGTTCGCTACGAGCAGTACTTC.

The chain uses TRBV29-1 and TRBJ2-4; 10 positions match TRBD1. The V segment lost 6 bases and the J segment 6 bases; nucleotides outside the gene matches: 2. Germline V gene data show CDR1 as SQVTM and CDR2 as ANQGSEA. The CDR3 spans 12 residues. The CDR3 protein is CSVRTGGNIQYF. CDR3 in DNA: TGCAGCGTCCGGACAGGGGGAAACATTCAGTACTTC.

This clonotype was counted between two and nine times. The rearrangement links TRBV3-1 to TRBJ2-3; 7 bases match TRBD2. This CDR3 is 15 amino acids long. V lost 6 bases, J lost 3 bases, and 9 bases stayed unmatched. Germline CDR1 LGHDT, CDR2 YNNKEL (reference sequence). In DNA form, the CDR3 reads TGTGCCAGCAGAGGCCGGCGGGAGCAGACAGATACGCAGTATTTT. Translated: CASRGRREQTDTQYF.

This clonotype is judged medium-sized. The chain recombines TRBV6-2 or TRBV6-3 with TRBJ2-3, with a weak D call TRBD2 (6 bases). The CDR3 length is 14 residues. Between the trimmed V and J ends, which lost 5 bases and 3 bases, there was a span of 12 bases. CDR1 is MNHEY, CDR2 SVGEGT, per germline. The CDR3 reads CASSGGRETDTQYF. The CDR3 DNA sequence: TGTGCCAGCAGTGGAGGGAGAGAAACAGATACGCAGTATTTT.

Ten or more counts support this clonotype. This rearrangement joins TRBV29-1 to TRBJ2-2; D is possibly TRBD2 (6 bases). Deletions cut 7 bases from V and 0 bases from J, with 18 bases between. CDR1 and CDR2 (germline): SQVTM, ANQGSEA. This CDR3 contains 16 residues. CDR3 region: CSAVRGAGSNTGELFF. The CDR3 nucleotides are TGCAGCGCCGTTCGAGGGGCGGGGTCGAACACCGGGGAGCTGTTTTTT.

Many counts were recorded for this clonotype. The chain combines TRBV11-2 with TRBJ2-7; 9 bases agree with TRBD1. Unmatched junction bases numbered 7, after V lost 3 bases and J lost 1 base. The germline CDR1 and CDR2 sequences are SGHAT and FQNNGV. This CDR3 is built from 16 residues. The CDR3 nucleotides read TGTGCCAGCAGCTTCCCGAGGACAGGGGCGTCCTACGAGCAGTACTTC. This translates into CASSFPRTGASYEQYF.

This clonotype was detected many times. The J gene is TRBJ2-7, the V gene TRBV4-2; no clear D. Germline values: CDR1 LGHNA, CDR2 YNFKEQ. Between the trimmed V and J ends, which lost 1 base and 4 bases, there was a span of 5 bases. CDR3 size: 12 residues. CDR3 sequence (DNA): TGTGCCAGCAGCCAAGGCCCTTACGAGCAGTACTTC. Its translation: CASSQGPYEQYF.

This clonotype was detected many times. This chain connects TRBV7-3 to TRBJ2-3; the match to TRBD2 covers 8 bases. Per germline, CDR1 SGHTA and CDR2 FQGTGA. CDR3 size: 16 residues. The V and J ends lost 5 bases and 3 bases, in that order; junction bases with no gene match: 10. In nucleotides, the CDR3 is TGTGCCAGCAGCCCCATGGGGGGACTAGGGACAGATACGCAGTATTTT. Translated, it gives CASSPMGGLGTDTQYF.

This clonotype was counted many times. The rearrangement uses TRBV7-9 and TRBJ1-2; D possibly corresponds to TRBD1 (5 bases). V was cut by 5 bases and J by 0 bases, with 16 bases left in between. This CDR3 comprises 16 residues. Germline V CDR1 and CDR2: SEHNR, FQNEAQ (reference sequence). As DNA, the CDR3 is TGTGCCAGCAGCCCACTGGTGACAGCTCCTAACTATGGCTACACCTTC. It is translated as CASSPLVTAPNYGYTF.

The table lists this clonotype with a few counts. This chain connects TRBV13 to TRBJ2-2; 8 nucleotides match TRBD1. Germline lookup yields CDR1 PRHDT and CDR2 FYEKMQ (reference sequence). The length of the CDR3 is 15 residues. The ends lost 5 bases at V and 5 bases at J; junction bases unmatched: 7. The CDR3 is CASSGDRDRTGELFF. The DNA for the CDR3 is TGTGCCAGCAGCGGCGACAGGGACAGGACCGGGGAGCTGTTTTTT.

This clonotype showed up just a few times. The chain is built from TRBV29-1 and TRBJ2-3; D remains unclear. V lost 8 bases to trimming and J lost 2 bases, with 8 bases between them. In germline, CDR1 is SQVTM, CDR2 ANQGSEA. This CDR3 region has 11 residues. This CDR3 reads CSFRVTDTQYF. CDR3 DNA: TGCAGCTTTAGAGTCACAGATACGCAGTATTTT.

This clonotype occurred a few times. The J gene is TRBJ2-3, the V gene TRBV6-6; D is unresolved. The CDR3 length is 12 residues. Germline assignment: CDR1 MNHNY and CDR2 SVGAGI (reference sequence). Trimming shortened V by 10 bases and J by 0 bases, and 8 bases separated the two germline ends. The CDR3 loop reads CATSTSTDTQYF. For the CDR3, the DNA is TGTGCCACCTCAACAAGCACAGATACGCAGTATTTT.

This clonotype was counted ten times or more. The chain uses TRBV7-8 and TRBJ2-3; D gene uncertain. Germline V CDR1 and CDR2: SGHVS, FQNEAQ. V lost 5 bases and J lost 2, with 11 bases in between. This CDR3 comprises 14 residues. CDR3 sequence reads: CASSPPRHTDTQYF. As DNA, the CDR3 is TGTGCCAGCAGCCCCCCTAGACACACAGATACGCAGTATTTT.

This clonotype was seen at least ten times. The chain links TRBV15 to TRBJ2-7; D gene uncertain. The germline CDR1 and CDR2 sequences are LNHNV and YYDKDF (reference sequence). CDR3 length: 15 amino acids. Trimming pared 0 bases from V and 2 bases from J, leaving 11 bases between. The CDR3 DNA is TGTGCCACCAGCAGAGAACCCGACGGTACCTACGAGCAGTACTTC. It yields the protein CATSREPDGTYEQYF.

In this sample, this clonotype turned up a few times. This chain links TRBV4-2 with TRBJ1-3; unclear D gene. The CDR3 loop spans 15 amino acids. The germline gives CDR1 LGHNA, CDR2 YNFKEQ. Trimming removed 4 bases from V and 0 bases from J, with 10 bases in between. CDR3 nucleotide sequence: TGTGCCAGCAGCCTATGGACGGACTCTGGAAACACCATATATTTT. Translation: CASSLWTDSGNTIYF.